This T cell receptor (beta chain) was captured by sequencing in a study of regulatory T cells in long-lasting Graves disease. Study-wide results and limits: Comparison showed that persistent patients shared more public clonotypes (roughly 2,700) than new patients (966).

TCR beta libraries were built with iRepertoire HTBI primers and Arm-PCR of CDR3 regions. MiXCR was run by TCRdb on the multiplex PCR reads, yielding one entry per CDR3 protein. The sample consists of under 500,000 distinct CDR3 sequences, roughly 20% of them appearing once. Germline V gives CDR1 MNHEY, CDR2 SVGEGT. The V gene end was trimmed by 5 bases and the J gene end by 11 bases; junction bases not matched to a gene: 12. This CDR3 is 14 amino acids long. The time point here: persistent/refractory GD, antithyroid drugs over 5 years with positive TRAb. Isolated PBMC RNA provided the starting material for the TCR library. Regarding this clonotype: Its antigen remains unknown. This likely stems from a read error, as it lies one base from a far larger clone.

The TCR was taken from a female donor with Graves disease. This material consisted of peripheral blood mononuclear cells (PBMCs), taken when the disease was refractory, from a patient treated with antithyroid drugs. The chain has TRBV6-2 or TRBV6-3 and TRBJ1-1, with 9 bases aligning to TRBD1. The CDR3 region has the DNA TGTGCCAGCAGTGATCTGTCACAGGGGGCCCGCGCTTTCTTT. Residues: CASSDLSQGARAFF.